This is a list of T cell receptor beta chains from one sample in a study of response to subunit inactivated influenza vaccine. TCRdb redid the calling of the RT-PCR reads with MiXCR, one entry per CDR3 protein. This table holds approximately 500,000 distinct CDR3 sequences, 10% to 15% found once. Sequencing used PBMCs from blood, obtained roughly 48 days after vaccination. These receptors were collected from a man over 45 who received an inactivated influenza vaccine. Both conserved end residues are part of each CDR3. D genes are given only for firm matches. A row's size may be missing; if present it is once, few, many or a size class.

clone_size | d_call | j_call | v_call | cdr3_aa | cdr3_nt
few | . | TRBJ2-4 | TRBV5-1 | CASSFGGPRTKNIQYF | TGCGCCAGCAGCTTCGGAGGCCCACGTACCAAAAACATTCAGTACTTC
. | TRBD1 | TRBJ2-7 | TRBV20-1 | CSARDAGTGNNEQYF | TGCAGTGCTAGAGACGCCGGGACAGGGAACAACGAGCAGTACTTC
few | . | TRBJ1-1 | TRBV5-1 | CASSEDGRPAAFF | TGCGCCAGCAGCGAGGACGGCCGCCCGGCGGCTTTCTTT
few | . | TRBJ2-7 | TRBV13 | CASSNQAEYEQYF | TGTGCCAGCAGCAATCAGGCAGAATACGAGCAGTACTTC
many | TRBD1 | TRBJ1-5 | TRBV27 | CASSLWGQAGQPQHF | TGTGCCAGCAGTTTATGGGGACAGGCGGGTCAGCCCCAGCATTTT
few | . | TRBJ1-1 | TRBV7-9 | CASSKDTNTEAFF | TGTGCCAGCAGTAAGGACACAAACACTGAAGCTTTCTTT
. | . | TRBJ2-5 | TRBV6-6 | CASRPEGGTQYF | TGTGCCAGCAGGCCCGAAGGAGGGACCCAGTACTTC
many | . | TRBJ1-2 | TRBV21-1 | CASSSCRANYGYTF | TGTGCCAGCAGCAGTTGCAGAGCTAACTATGGCTACACCTTC
. | TRBD1 | TRBJ2-7 | TRBV5-1 | CASSLEYGTALYEQYF | TGCGCCAGCAGCTTGGAATACGGGACAGCGCTCTACGAGCAGTACTTC
. | . | TRBJ1-3 | TRBV2 | CASSDGTANSGNTIYF | TGTGCCAGCAGTGATGGAACAGCAAACTCTGGAAACACCATATATTTT
. | . | TRBJ2-7 | TRBV7-9 | CASSIWSGDEQYF | TGTGCCAGCAGCATATGGTCGGGGGACGAGCAGTACTTC